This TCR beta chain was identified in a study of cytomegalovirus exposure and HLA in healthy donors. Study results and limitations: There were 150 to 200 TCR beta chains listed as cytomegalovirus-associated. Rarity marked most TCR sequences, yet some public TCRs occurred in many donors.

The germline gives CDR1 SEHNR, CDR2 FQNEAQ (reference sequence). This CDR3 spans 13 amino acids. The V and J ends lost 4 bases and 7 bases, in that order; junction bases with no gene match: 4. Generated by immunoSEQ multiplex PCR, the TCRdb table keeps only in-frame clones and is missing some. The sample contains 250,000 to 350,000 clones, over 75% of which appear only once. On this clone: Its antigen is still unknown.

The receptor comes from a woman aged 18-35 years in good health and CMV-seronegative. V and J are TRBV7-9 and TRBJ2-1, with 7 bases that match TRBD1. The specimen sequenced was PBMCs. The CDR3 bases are TGTGCCAGCAGCTCCTACAGGGGTAATGAGCAGTTCTTC. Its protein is CASSSYRGNEQFF. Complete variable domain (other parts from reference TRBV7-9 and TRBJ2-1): DTGVSQNPRHKITKRGQNVTFRCDPISEHNRLYWYRQTLGQGPEFLTYFQNEAQLEKSRLLSDRFSAERPKGSFSTLEIQRTEQGDSAMYLCASSSYRGNEQFFGPGTRLTVL.